This TCR beta chain came from a study of tumor-infiltrating lymphocytes in primary liver carcinoma. With respect to this clonotype: The junction differs from germline at one of its ends, possibly a read error.

The authors made TCR beta cDNA from 450 to 600 ng total RNA with a constant-region primer. A slightly modified ARM-PCR protocol with three nested multiplex PCR rounds produced these TCR beta libraries. Running nine to ten cycles apiece, the first two PCR rounds relied on TRBV1-TRBV30 forward primers together with a C-beta reverse primer. Each CDR3 protein is one row after TCRdb ran MiXCR on the multiplex PCR reads. The table includes about 35,000 distinct CDR3 sequences, less than 85% detected once. Co-extraction of RNA and DNA was performed on about 19-32 mg of unsorted bulk tissue. In germline, CDR1 is SGHNT, CDR2 YYREEE (reference sequence). The CDR3 consists of 16 residues.

The TCR originated in a man in his forties with primary liver carcinoma and hepatitis B virus infection. The source material was liver tumor tissue from sampling region 4. Subset in this sample: tumor region T4, right-lateral pole. The chain combines TRBV5-4 with TRBJ2-7; TRBD2 aligns across 11 bases. CDR3 sequence (DNA): TGTACCAGCGGCTTGGACTTAGCGGGAGGGCCTTACGAGCAATACTTC. Translation gives CTSGLDLAGGPYEQYF.